This passage covers 13 T cell receptor beta chains from one sample sequenced in a study of shared clonotypes between healthy human individuals (TCRdb year 2020). Preparation of the library involved the immunoSEQ multiplex PCR assay. In TCRdb, the immuneACCESS table is reduced to in-frame sequences with V and J assigned. These tables do not hold every clone; where another copy was compared, an unresolved V gene accounts for under half, and the others remain unexplained. The sample table contains more than 2 million clones; only one count was recorded for approximately 96% of them. The top ten hold roughly 0.13% of the sample. The sample was naive CD4+ T cells sorted from blood. What this sample's cell subset or site label stands for: CD45RA+ positively selected. Receptor source: a man between 18 and 29 years old in good health.

This sequence joins TRBV11-2 and TRBJ1-1; TRBD1 matches 7 bases. Germline V gene lookup returns CDR1 SGHAT and CDR2 FQNNGV. The CDR3 totals 15 residues. Losses at the gene ends were 1 base for V and 11 bases for J; bases not matched to a gene: 13. The CDR3 sequence is CASSLVLAGGRTAFF. CDR3 DNA sequence: TGTGCCAGCAGCTTAGTATTAGCAGGGGGGCGCACCGCTTTCTTT.

This clone has only one observation. The genes are TRBV19 and TRBJ1-6, with D hard to call. Germline V gene sequence: CDR1 LNHDA, CDR2 SQIVND (reference sequence). V was cut by 1 base and J by 10 bases, with 14 bases left in between. This CDR3 contains 15 residues. The CDR3 region has the DNA TGTGCCAGTAGTATAGTGGGCTCGGAGTCATCACCCCTCCACTTT. Translation: CASSIVGSESSPLHF.

The rearrangement joins TRBV30 to TRBJ2-3; 9 positions agree with TRBD2. The CDR3 consists of 16 residues. Germline values: CDR1 GTSNPN, CDR2 SVGIG (reference sequence). V trimming: 3 bases; J trimming: 2 bases; junction bases outside the gene matches: 9. As DNA, the CDR3 is TGTGCCTGGAGGTCGTGGCTAGCGGGGTACACAGATACGCAGTATTTT. It is translated as CAWRSWLAGYTDTQYF.

This chain links TRBV5-1 with TRBJ1-1; D perhaps matches TRBD1 (5 bases). Trimming cost V 2 bases and J 1 base, with 9 bases left between them. CDR3 length: 14 amino acids. Germline V gives CDR1 SGHRS, CDR2 YFSETQ. CDR3 bases: TGCGCCAGCAGCTTTAACACAGGGAACACTGAAGCTTTCTTT. Its protein is CASSFNTGNTEAFF.

The V call is TRBV29-1, the J call TRBJ1-4; possible D gene TRBD1, 5 bases. V was shortened by 8 bases and J by 7 bases, with 11 bases between the two germline ends. This CDR3 has 11 amino acids. The germline CDR1 and CDR2 sequences are SQVTM and ANQGSEA. The CDR3 spells CSFGTAEKLFF. For the CDR3, the DNA is TGCAGCTTCGGGACGGCTGAAAAACTGTTTTTT.

This CDR3 is CSVLKMGSTDTQYF. In nucleotides, the CDR3 is TGCAGCGTTCTGAAGATGGGAAGCACAGATACGCAGTATTTT. The V gene is TRBV29-1, the J gene TRBJ2-3; D remains unclear. CDR1 is SQVTM and CDR2 is ANQGSEA in the germline V gene. Trimming pared 5 bases from V and 0 bases from J, leaving 12 bases between. The CDR3 extends over 14 amino acids.

J is TRBJ2-7 and V is TRBV27; 10 bases agree with TRBD1. With V trimmed by 4 bases and J by 4 bases, 10 bases remained unmatched. Germline V gives CDR1 MNHEY, CDR2 SMNVEV (reference sequence). This CDR3 has 16 residues. CDR3 nucleotide sequence: TGTGCCAGCAGTTCCCCTCCGGGACAGGGGAGTTACGAGCAGTACTTC. It is translated as CASSSPPGQGSYEQYF.

This clone was recorded only once. V and J are TRBV6-1 and TRBJ2-4; D remains unclear. The V and J ends lost 7 bases and 0 bases respectively, with 13 bases between them. This CDR3 contains 15 residues. Germline V gene lookup returns CDR1 MNHNS and CDR2 SASEGT. CDR3 sequence: CASTNGEIAKNIQYF. Written as DNA, the CDR3 is TGTGCCAGCACCAATGGAGAAATAGCCAAAAACATTCAGTACTTC.

The rearrangement links TRBV5-8 to TRBJ2-7, with D unresolved. The V end lost 2 bases, the J end lost 3 bases, and 6 bases lay between the germline ends. The germline V gene has CDR1 SGHTS and CDR2 YDEGEE. This CDR3 has 12 residues. The CDR3 DNA reads TGTGCCAGCAGCTTTCAAGTCTACGAGCAGTACTTC. Translating it yields CASSFQVYEQYF.

V usage is TRBV29-1 and J usage is TRBJ1-1; no reliable D call. V gave up 4 bases and J gave up 0 bases, with 9 bases separating them. CDR3 size: 13 residues. Germline assignment: CDR1 SQVTM and CDR2 ANQGSEA. CDR3 bases: TGCAGCGTTGGTCAGAGGTTGAACACTGAAGCTTTCTTT. It yields the protein CSVGQRLNTEAFF.

The chain joins TRBV19 to TRBJ2-5; 14 bases are a match to TRBD2. The CDR3 sequence is 17 residues long. Trimming removed 5 bases from V and 5 bases from J; junction bases left unmatched: 10. CDR1 LNHDA and CDR2 SQIVND come from the germline V gene (reference sequence). CDR3 bases: TGTGCCAGTAGTTCGGGACTAGCGGGAGATACTACGGAGACCCAGTACTTC. Translating gives CASSSGLAGDTTETQYF.

This chain joins TRBV19 and TRBJ2-2; possibly TRBD1 for D (6 bases). The CDR3 is 14 amino acids. The V end lost 5 bases, the J end lost 9 bases, and 16 bases lay between the germline ends. Germline V gives CDR1 LNHDA, CDR2 SQIVND (reference sequence). CDR3 coding DNA: TGTGCCAGTAGTTCCCGACAGGATCGCCGGGAGCTGTTTTTT. The encoded protein is CASSSRQDRRELFF.

This clone was seen only a few times. The chain carries TRBV11-2 and TRBJ2-7; D tentatively fits TRBD1 or TRBD2 (6 bases each). V was cut by 1 base and J by 5 bases, with 15 bases left in between. The germline gives CDR1 SGHAT, CDR2 FQNNGV. The CDR3 contains 15 residues. DNA of the CDR3: TGTGCCAGCAGCTTAGGACAGGCGGGGTGGGACGAGCAGTACTTC. Its translation is CASSLGQAGWDEQYF.